The entry below describes one T cell receptor (beta chain). The antigen remains undetermined. This CDR3 contains 17 residues. V trimming: 3 bases; J trimming: 0 bases; junction bases outside the gene matches: 9. Germline loops: CDR1 SGHTS, CDR2 YDEGEE. The sample originates from a study of Tregs in tolerant kidney transplant recipients. Study-level findings and limits: In tolerant patients, donor-specific Tregs outgrew total Tregs, suggesting antigen-driven expansion. Validation in larger populations is needed because few patients were studied. Nucleotide sequences could not be compared across some patients' samples due to primer changes.

The nonmyeloablative bone marrow transplants came from related graft donors, with transient mixed chimerism. Unstimulated Tregs (CD4+CD25+CD127-) and CD4+CD25- non-Tregs were sorted from PBMCs. Assay used: immunoSEQ multiplex PCR; TCRdb lists only in-frame clones, some missing. The profile covers roughly 86,000 clones, with roughly 93% appearing a single time and about 1.5% taken by the ten largest. This chain connects TRBV5-8 to TRBJ2-1, with 7 bases identical to TRBD2. Here the sequenced sample was CD4+ T cells from blood (PBMCs), taken 12 months after the transplant. The receptor's source is a human patient who received a combined kidney and bone marrow transplant. The T cells may come from the graft donor. CDR3 in amino acids: CASSSTWRESSYNEQFF. The DNA of the CDR3 is TGTGCCAGCAGCTCGACTTGGCGGGAGAGCTCCTACAATGAGCAGTTCTTC.